The rows below give T cell receptor beta chains drawn from one sample of a study of early T cells in non-severe SARS-CoV-2 infection. From the 5' RACE reads, TCRdb called clonotypes with MiXCR, one entry per CDR3 protein. The sample lists 45,000 to 55,000 distinct CDR3 sequences, over 7.5% seen once, with about 7.7% in the top ten. Sequenced material: whole blood. All receptors derive from an adult who was a healthcare worker with PCR-confirmed SARS-CoV-2 infection or an uninfected control (not recorded which). Both conserved end residues are part of each CDR3. A D gene is named only where the DNA matches it firmly. Rows give clone size only sometimes, using once, few, many, or a class for an expanded clone.

D gene: NA; clone size: many; V gene: TRBV2; J gene: TRBJ2-7; CDR3 DNA: TGTGCCAGCAGTGAATTTTCGGCAGGGGCCACCGAGCAGTACTTC; CDR3 protein: CASSEFSAGATEQYF
D gene: TRBD1; clone size: many; V gene: TRBV20-1; J gene: TRBJ2-1; CDR3 DNA: TGCAGTGCAAAAGTCCGGGACAGCTCGTACAATGAGCAGTTCTTC; CDR3 protein: CSAKVRDSSYNEQFF
D gene: NA; clone size: many; V gene: TRBV7-2; J gene: TRBJ1-5; CDR3 DNA: TGTGCCAGCAGCCCCGGGCCGAACAATCAGCCCCAGCATTTT; CDR3 protein: CASSPGPNNQPQHF
D gene: NA; clone size: few; V gene: TRBV6-5; J gene: TRBJ1-2; CDR3 DNA: TGTGCCAGCAGTTACTCCAGGACAGCTAACTATGGCTACACCTTC; CDR3 protein: CASSYSRTANYGYTF
D gene: TRBD1; clone size: NA; V gene: TRBV7-2; J gene: TRBJ2-7; CDR3 DNA: TGTGCCAGCAGCTTAGCCGGGACAGGGTCCTACGAGCAGTACTTC; CDR3 protein: CASSLAGTGSYEQYF
D gene: TRBD1; clone size: many; V gene: TRBV2; J gene: TRBJ1-4; CDR3 DNA: TGTGCCAGCAAGCGACAGGGGGCTGGTGAAAAACTGTTTTTT; CDR3 protein: CASKRQGAGEKLFF
D gene: NA; clone size: NA; V gene: TRBV28; J gene: TRBJ2-1; CDR3 DNA: TGTGCCAGCAGTTTAACAGATGGGAATGAGCAGTTCTTC; CDR3 protein: CASSLTDGNEQFF
D gene: NA; clone size: many; V gene: TRBV29-1; J gene: TRBJ1-2; CDR3 DNA: TGCAGCGTTGACCCCGGAGGACCTAACTATGGCTACACCTTC; CDR3 protein: CSVDPGGPNYGYTF
D gene: NA; clone size: few; V gene: TRBV12-3/TRBV12-4; J gene: TRBJ1-2; CDR3 DNA: TGTGCCAGCAGTTTACAGAACTATGGCTACACCTTC; CDR3 protein: CASSLQNYGYTF
D gene: NA; clone size: medium-sized; V gene: TRBV7-9; J gene: TRBJ1-1; CDR3 DNA: TGTGCCAGCAGCACATACCAGACAGGCATGAACACTGAAGCTTTCTTT; CDR3 protein: CASSTYQTGMNTEAFF
D gene: NA; clone size: many; V gene: TRBV29-1; J gene: TRBJ2-1; CDR3 DNA: TGCAGCGCCCGAGCGGTGGGGGCCTACAATGAGCAGTTCTTC; CDR3 protein: CSARAVGAYNEQFF
D gene: TRBD1; clone size: many; V gene: TRBV5-1; J gene: TRBJ2-1; CDR3 DNA: TGCGCCAGCAGCTCGAGGGGGCCAGAACTCGACTCCTACAATGAGCAGTTCTTC; CDR3 protein: CASSSRGPELDSYNEQFF
D gene: NA; clone size: many; V gene: TRBV7-6; J gene: TRBJ2-2; CDR3 DNA: TGTGCCAGCAGCTTAGGGGCAGAAAACACCGGGGAGCTGTTTTTT; CDR3 protein: CASSLGAENTGELFF
D gene: TRBD1; clone size: NA; V gene: TRBV5-1; J gene: TRBJ2-7; CDR3 DNA: TGCGCCAGCAGCCGGGACAGTGCCTCCTACGAGCAGTACTTC; CDR3 protein: CASSRDSASYEQYF
D gene: TRBD2; clone size: NA; V gene: TRBV7-9; J gene: TRBJ2-7; CDR3 DNA: TGTGCCAGCAGCCCGGGACTAGCGGGAGGGACCTACGAGCAGTACTTC; CDR3 protein: CASSPGLAGGTYEQYF
D gene: NA; clone size: many; V gene: TRBV11-2; J gene: TRBJ2-7; CDR3 DNA: TGTGCCAGCAGCTCTATACAGAATCCTTACGAGCAGTACTTC; CDR3 protein: CASSSIQNPYEQYF
D gene: NA; clone size: NA; V gene: TRBV7-9; J gene: TRBJ2-5; CDR3 DNA: TGTGCCAGCAGCACGACTGGTTACGCGGAGACCCAGTACTTC; CDR3 protein: CASSTTGYAETQYF
D gene: TRBD2; clone size: many; V gene: TRBV11-3; J gene: TRBJ2-1; CDR3 DNA: TGTGCCAGCAGCTTTTCAGCGGGAGCGGTCAATGAGCAGTTCTTC; CDR3 protein: CASSFSAGAVNEQFF
D gene: NA; clone size: few; V gene: TRBV20-1; J gene: TRBJ2-1; CDR3 DNA: TGCAGTGCTAGAGATCAGGGGCGGTACAATGAGCAGTTCTTC; CDR3 protein: CSARDQGRYNEQFF
D gene: TRBD2; clone size: many; V gene: TRBV6-6; J gene: TRBJ2-1; CDR3 DNA: TGTGCCAGCAGCCAAGGGCTAGCGGGCGGGAATGAGCAGTTCTTC; CDR3 protein: CASSQGLAGGNEQFF
D gene: TRBD2; clone size: NA; V gene: TRBV28; J gene: TRBJ2-5; CDR3 DNA: TGTGCCAGCAGTTTTGTGCTAGCGGGACAAGAGACCCAGTACTTC; CDR3 protein: CASSFVLAGQETQYF
D gene: NA; clone size: many; V gene: TRBV2; J gene: TRBJ1-1; CDR3 DNA: TGTGCCAGACTAGACGGGGCGCGGTCTGAAGCTTTCTTT; CDR3 protein: CARLDGARSEAFF
D gene: NA; clone size: medium-sized; V gene: TRBV27; J gene: TRBJ1-4; CDR3 DNA: TGTGCCAGCAGCTGGACAGCACCCTATGCAACTAATGAAAAACTGTTTTTT; CDR3 protein: CASSWTAPYATNEKLFF
D gene: TRBD2; clone size: many; V gene: TRBV19; J gene: TRBJ2-7; CDR3 DNA: TGTGCCTGTGGGAGCGGGATTCAATCCGAGCAGTACTTC; CDR3 protein: CACGSGIQSEQYF
D gene: TRBD2; clone size: few; V gene: TRBV3-1; J gene: TRBJ2-5; CDR3 DNA: TGTGCCAGCAGCCAACCACTAGCGCTTGAGACCCAGTACTTC; CDR3 protein: CASSQPLALETQYF
D gene: NA; clone size: many; V gene: TRBV3-1; J gene: TRBJ2-7; CDR3 DNA: TGTGCCAGCAGCCAAGCCCCCCAGATCTACGAGCAGTACTTC; CDR3 protein: CASSQAPQIYEQYF
D gene: NA; clone size: many; V gene: TRBV7-8; J gene: TRBJ1-4; CDR3 DNA: TGTGCCAGCAGCTTAGAAGCACGAGAAAAACTGTTTTTT; CDR3 protein: CASSLEAREKLFF
D gene: NA; clone size: many; V gene: TRBV6-2/TRBV6-3; J gene: TRBJ2-1; CDR3 DNA: TGTGCCAGCAGTTCCCCCCTGGTGAAGTTCTTC; CDR3 protein: CASSSPLVKFF
D gene: NA; clone size: many; V gene: TRBV24-1; J gene: TRBJ1-1; CDR3 DNA: TGTGCCACCAGTGCCTCCTTCGGGACTGAAGCTTTCTTT; CDR3 protein: CATSASFGTEAFF
D gene: NA; clone size: few; V gene: TRBV28; J gene: TRBJ2-1; CDR3 DNA: TGTGCCAGCAGTTTGAGCTCCTACAATGAGCAGTTCTTC; CDR3 protein: CASSLSSYNEQFF
D gene: NA; clone size: NA; V gene: TRBV10-3; J gene: TRBJ1-6; CDR3 DNA: TGTGCCATCAGGGGGGCAGTCAATAATTCACCCCTCCACTTT; CDR3 protein: CAIRGAVNNSPLHF
D gene: NA; clone size: few; V gene: TRBV28; J gene: TRBJ2-4; CDR3 DNA: TGTGCCAGCAGTTTAGTCCATTGGGAAAACATTCAGTACTTC; CDR3 protein: CASSLVHWENIQYF
D gene: NA; clone size: many; V gene: TRBV6-6; J gene: TRBJ1-4; CDR3 DNA: TGTGCCAGCAGTTACTCCCGGACACAACCCTCCCTTAATGAAAAACTGTTTTTT; CDR3 protein: CASSYSRTQPSLNEKLFF
D gene: NA; clone size: many; V gene: TRBV30; J gene: TRBJ2-1; CDR3 DNA: TGTGCCTGGAGTCTTGACACTGACAATGAGCAGTTCTTC; CDR3 protein: CAWSLDTDNEQFF
D gene: NA; clone size: many; V gene: TRBV7-2; J gene: TRBJ2-1; CDR3 DNA: TGTGCCAGCAGCTTAAAAGGAGGCAGGGCTTACAATGAGCAGTTCTTC; CDR3 protein: CASSLKGGRAYNEQFF
D gene: NA; clone size: medium-sized; V gene: TRBV5-1; J gene: TRBJ1-1; CDR3 DNA: TGCGCCAGCAGCTTGGGCGACACCCTGGGGGCTTTCTTT; CDR3 protein: CASSLGDTLGAFF
D gene: NA; clone size: many; V gene: TRBV29-1; J gene: TRBJ1-2; CDR3 DNA: TGCAGCGTGGGGGCGGCGCACACCTTC; CDR3 protein: CSVGAAHTF
D gene: NA; clone size: many; V gene: TRBV6-1; J gene: TRBJ2-1; CDR3 DNA: TGTGCCAGCCCATTAGGTTTTGAGCAGTTCTTC; CDR3 protein: CASPLGFEQFF
D gene: NA; clone size: NA; V gene: TRBV5-6; J gene: TRBJ1-1; CDR3 DNA: TGTGCCAGCAGCACACCGGGACATCTCACTGAAGCTTTCTTT; CDR3 protein: CASSTPGHLTEAFF
D gene: NA; clone size: NA; V gene: TRBV5-4; J gene: TRBJ2-7; CDR3 DNA: TGTGCCAGCAGCTTGGAGGACCCGGCAGAGCAGTACTTC; CDR3 protein: CASSLEDPAEQYF
D gene: NA; clone size: few; V gene: TRBV3-1; J gene: TRBJ1-3; CDR3 DNA: TGTGCCAGCAGCCTAGGGACATCCGGAAACACCATATATTTT; CDR3 protein: CASSLGTSGNTIYF
D gene: NA; clone size: few; V gene: TRBV3-1; J gene: TRBJ1-6; CDR3 DNA: TGTGCCAGCAGCCGCCGGGACACAAATTCACCCCTCCACTTT; CDR3 protein: CASSRRDTNSPLHF
D gene: TRBD1; clone size: many; V gene: TRBV28; J gene: TRBJ1-4; CDR3 DNA: TGTGCCAGCAGTGTGACAGGGGGCGCCGCGAGAAAACTGTTTTTT; CDR3 protein: CASSVTGGAARKLFF
D gene: TRBD2; clone size: NA; V gene: TRBV29-1; J gene: TRBJ2-2; CDR3 DNA: TGCAGCGGCGAGCGGGACCCCGGGGAGCTGTTTTTT; CDR3 protein: CSGERDPGELFF
D gene: NA; clone size: many; V gene: TRBV28; J gene: TRBJ2-3; CDR3 DNA: TGTGCCAGCAGTCCCTCCGGGGCTCTCGTAGATACGCAGTATTTT; CDR3 protein: CASSPSGALVDTQYF